This T cell receptor beta chain was sequenced during a study of CD8+CD57+ T cells in acquired aplastic anemia. Profiling of TCR beta VDJ combinations and CDR3 sequences used genomic DNA as template. TCRdb called the reads again in MiXCR, with one record for every CDR3 protein. The sample holds approximately 270,000 distinct CDR3 sequences, around three fifths seen once. The CDR3 has 15 residues. CDR1 SNHLY and CDR2 FYNNEI come from the germline V gene. Trimming shortened V by 5 bases and J by 2 bases, and 15 bases separated the two germline ends. Sequenced: sorted CD4+, CD8+, or CD8+CD57+ T cells (not recorded which) from PBMCs. The receptor comes from a human donor with severe aplastic anemia or a healthy control (not recorded which). The genes are TRBV2 and TRBJ1-2, with D uncertain. The CDR3 DNA reads as TGTGCCAGCAGTCCCCCCACGGGAGGGAACTATGGCTACACCTTC. The encoded protein is CASSPPTGGNYGYTF.